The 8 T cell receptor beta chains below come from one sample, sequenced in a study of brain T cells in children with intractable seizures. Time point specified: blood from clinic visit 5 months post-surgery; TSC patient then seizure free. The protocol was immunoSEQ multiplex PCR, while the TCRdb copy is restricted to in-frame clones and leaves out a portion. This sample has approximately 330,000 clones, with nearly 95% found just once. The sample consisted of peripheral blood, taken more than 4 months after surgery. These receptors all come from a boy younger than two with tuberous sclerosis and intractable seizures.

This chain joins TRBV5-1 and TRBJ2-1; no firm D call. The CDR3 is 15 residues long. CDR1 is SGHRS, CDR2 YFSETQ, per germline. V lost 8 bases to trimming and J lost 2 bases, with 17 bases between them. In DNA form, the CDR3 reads TGCGCCAGTAGCATTACGGGTTACCCCTACAATGAGCAGTTCTTC. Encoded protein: CASSITGYPYNEQFF.

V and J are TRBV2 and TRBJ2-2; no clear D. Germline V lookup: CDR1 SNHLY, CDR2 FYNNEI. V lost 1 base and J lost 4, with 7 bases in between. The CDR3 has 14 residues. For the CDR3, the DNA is TGTGCCAGCAGTGAAGGTTACGGCACCGGGGAGCTGTTTTTT. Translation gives CASSEGYGTGELFF.

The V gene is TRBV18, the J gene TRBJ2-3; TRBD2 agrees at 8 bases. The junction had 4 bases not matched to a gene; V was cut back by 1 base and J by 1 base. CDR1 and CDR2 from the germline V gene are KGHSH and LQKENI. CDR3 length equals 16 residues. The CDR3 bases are TGTGCCAGCTCACCACTTCCGGGAGGGCGCACAGATACGCAGTATTTT. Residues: CASSPLPGGRTDTQYF.

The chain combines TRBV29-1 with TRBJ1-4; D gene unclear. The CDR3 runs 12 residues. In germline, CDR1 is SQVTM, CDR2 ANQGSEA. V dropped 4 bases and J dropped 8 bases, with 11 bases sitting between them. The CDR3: CSVVGRGEKLFF. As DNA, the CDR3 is TGCAGCGTTGTGGGGAGAGGGGAAAAACTGTTTTTT.

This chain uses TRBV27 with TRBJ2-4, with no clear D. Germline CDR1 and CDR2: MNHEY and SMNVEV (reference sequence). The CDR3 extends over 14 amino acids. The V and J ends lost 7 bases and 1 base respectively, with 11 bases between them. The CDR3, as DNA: TGTGCCAGCACAATGGTAACGGCCAAAAACATTCAGTACTTC. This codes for CASTMVTAKNIQYF.

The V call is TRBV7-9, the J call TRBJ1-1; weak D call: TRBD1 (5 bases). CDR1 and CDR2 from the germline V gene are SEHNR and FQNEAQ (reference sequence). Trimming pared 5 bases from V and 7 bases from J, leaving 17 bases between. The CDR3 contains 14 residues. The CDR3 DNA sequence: TGTGCCAGCAGCCCCCTTGACAGTCGCCTTGAAGCTTTCTTT. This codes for CASSPLDSRLEAFF. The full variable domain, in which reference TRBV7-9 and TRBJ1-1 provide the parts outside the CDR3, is DTGVSQNPRHKITKRGQNVTFRCDPISEHNRLYWYRQTLGQGPEFLTYFQNEAQLEKSRLLSDRFSAERPKGSFSTLEIQRTEQGDSAMYLCASSPLDSRLEAFFGQGTRLTVV.

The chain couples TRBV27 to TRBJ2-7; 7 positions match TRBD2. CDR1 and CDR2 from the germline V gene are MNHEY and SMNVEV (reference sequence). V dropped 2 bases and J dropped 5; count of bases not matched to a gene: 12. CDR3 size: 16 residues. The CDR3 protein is CASSLPPQLAIHEQYF. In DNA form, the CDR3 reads TGTGCCAGCAGTTTACCCCCCCAACTAGCGATCCACGAGCAGTACTTC.

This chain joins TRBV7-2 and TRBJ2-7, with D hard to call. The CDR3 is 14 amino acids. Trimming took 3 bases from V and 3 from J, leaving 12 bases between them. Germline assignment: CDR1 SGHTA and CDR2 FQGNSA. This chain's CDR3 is CASSLGPKGYEQYF. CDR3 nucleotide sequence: TGTGCCAGCAGCTTGGGTCCAAAGGGCTACGAGCAGTACTTC.